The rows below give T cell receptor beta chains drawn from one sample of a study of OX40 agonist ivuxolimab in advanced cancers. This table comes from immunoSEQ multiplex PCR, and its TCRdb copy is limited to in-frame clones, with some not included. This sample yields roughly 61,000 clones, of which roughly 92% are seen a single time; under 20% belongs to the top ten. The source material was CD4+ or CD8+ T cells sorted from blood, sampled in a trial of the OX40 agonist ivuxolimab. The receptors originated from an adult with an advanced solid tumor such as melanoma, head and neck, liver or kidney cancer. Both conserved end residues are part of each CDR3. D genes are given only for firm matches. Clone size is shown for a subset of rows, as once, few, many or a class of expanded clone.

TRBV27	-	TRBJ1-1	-	TGTGCCAGCAGTGAGGGGGGGACTGAAGCTTTCTTT	CASSEGGTEAFF
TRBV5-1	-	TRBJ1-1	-	TGCGCCAGCCGACCCCAAGTACTGGTTGGGGACACTGAAGCTTTCTTT	CASRPQVLVGDTEAFF
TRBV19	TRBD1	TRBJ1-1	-	TGTGCCAGTAGTTACACATGGGGACAGGTACAGGCTTTCTTT	CASSYTWGQVQAFF
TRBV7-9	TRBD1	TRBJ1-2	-	TGTGCCAGCAGCTCGGGACAGTCCCCAAACTATGGCTACACCTTC	CASSSGQSPNYGYTF
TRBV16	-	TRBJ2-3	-	TGTGCCAGCAGCCACCTACAGACAGATACGCAGTATTTT	CASSHLQTDTQYF
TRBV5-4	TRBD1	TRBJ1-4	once	TGTGCCAGCAGCTCTGCTACCGGGACAGTTCATGAAAAACTGTTTTTT	CASSSATGTVHEKLFF
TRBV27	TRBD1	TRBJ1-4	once	TGTGCCAGCAGTCTTAGTGGGACAGGAGACTTTAATGAAAAACTGTTTTTT	CASSLSGTGDFNEKLFF
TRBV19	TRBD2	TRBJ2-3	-	TGTGCCAGTAGTATAGTCAGCGGGGGCACAGATACGCAGTATTTT	CASSIVSGGTDTQYF
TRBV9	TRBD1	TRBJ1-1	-	TGTGCCAGCAGCGTAGAACAGGGGACGAACACTGAAGCTTTCTTT	CASSVEQGTNTEAFF
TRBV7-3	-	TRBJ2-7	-	TGTGCCAGCAGCTTAACGCCAACCTACGAGCAGTACTTC	CASSLTPTYEQYF
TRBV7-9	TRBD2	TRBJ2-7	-	TGTGCCAGCAGCTTAACAGGGTTAGCGGGGTACGAGCAGTACTTC	CASSLTGLAGYEQYF
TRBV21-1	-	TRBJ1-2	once	TGTGCCAGCAGCAAAGGAGGAAATATCGGGCCCTATGGCTACACCTTC	CASSKGGNIGPYGYTF
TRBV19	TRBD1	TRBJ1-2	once	TGTGCCAGTACCCTCGGGACAGGGGGTGGCTACACCTTC	CASTLGTGGGYTF
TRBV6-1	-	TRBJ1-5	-	TGTGCCAGCAGTGAATTAGGAGCGGAAAATCAGCCCCAGCATTTT	CASSELGAENQPQHF
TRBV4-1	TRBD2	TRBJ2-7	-	TGCGCCAGCAGCCAAGGGGGAGGGCCCCAAACCCTTGCCTACGAGCAGTACTTC	CASSQGGGPQTLAYEQYF
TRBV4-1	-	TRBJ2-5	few	TGCGCCAGCAGGGACAGCCAAGAGACCCAGTACTTC	CASRDSQETQYF
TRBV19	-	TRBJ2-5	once	TGTGCCAGTAGCGGACGGGGGAGGGAGACCCAGTACTTC	CASSGRGRETQYF
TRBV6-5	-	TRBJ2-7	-	TGTGCCAGCAGTTACTCAGGGGCGAGGGAGCAGTACTTC	CASSYSGAREQYF
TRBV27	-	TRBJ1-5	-	TGTGCCAGCAGCCTTGGGGGAGGGTATAGCAATCAGCCCCAGCATTTT	CASSLGGGYSNQPQHF
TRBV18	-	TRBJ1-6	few	TGTGCCAGCTCACCTCAGGGTCGCAGCCTAGACTCCTATAATTCACCCCTCCACTTT	CASSPQGRSLDSYNSPLHF
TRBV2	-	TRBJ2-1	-	TGTGCCAGCAGTGCGGCAGGGATCGAAGGGGAGCAGTTCTTC	CASSAAGIEGEQFF
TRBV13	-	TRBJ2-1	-	TGTGCCAGCAGCCCGAGGACGGACAATGAGCAGTTCTTC	CASSPRTDNEQFF
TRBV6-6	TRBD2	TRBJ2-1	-	TGTGCCAGCAGTTACTTTGGCGGGGGGTCAGCCAATGAGCAGTTCTTC	CASSYFGGGSANEQFF
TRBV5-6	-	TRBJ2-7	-	TGTGCCAGCAGCTTCGCGGGTTCCTACGAGCAGTACTTC	CASSFAGSYEQYF
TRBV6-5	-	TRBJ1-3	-	TGTGCCAGCAGCTACAACCGGGACACCTCTGGAAACACCATATATTTT	CASSYNRDTSGNTIYF
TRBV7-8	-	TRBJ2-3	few	TGTGCCAGCAGCCCGGACGCCTCTTTGAATACGCAGTATTTT	CASSPDASLNTQYF
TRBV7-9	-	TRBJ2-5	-	TGTGCCAGCAGCTTATATATCGGGAGTCCCCAAGAGACCCAGTACTTC	CASSLYIGSPQETQYF
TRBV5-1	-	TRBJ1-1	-	TGCGCCAGCAGGCCAAAAACAGGAACGAACACTGAAGCTTTCTTT	CASRPKTGTNTEAFF
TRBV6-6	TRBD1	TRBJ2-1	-	TGTGCCAGCAGTCCTCGACAGGGGGCGCAGGATGAGCAGTTCTTC	CASSPRQGAQDEQFF
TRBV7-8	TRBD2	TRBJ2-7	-	TGTGCCAGCAGCTCCCTAGCGGGTCTCTCCTACGAGCAGTACTTC	CASSSLAGLSYEQYF
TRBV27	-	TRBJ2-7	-	TGTGCCAGCAGTTTATTAGGTGGCTCTGAGCAGTACTTC	CASSLLGGSEQYF
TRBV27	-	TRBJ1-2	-	TGTGCCAGCAGTTTTAACAGCTATGGCTACACCTTC	CASSFNSYGYTF
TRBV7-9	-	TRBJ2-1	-	TGTGCCAGCAGCTCTCTAGGGGCGGACAATGAGCAGTTCTTC	CASSSLGADNEQFF
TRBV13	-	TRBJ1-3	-	TGTGCCAGCAGCGGGTCAGGGGTCTCTGGAAACACCATATATTTT	CASSGSGVSGNTIYF